This T cell receptor beta chain is from a study of T cell repertoires in aging, cancer and after chemotherapy. Across the study: Patients with glioblastoma brain tumors were sampled before and after temozolomide-based therapy.

The CDR3 is 14 residues long. Per the germline V gene, CDR1 is MNHEY and CDR2 is SVGAGI. The J segment lost 1 base and the V segment lost 5 bases, leaving 2 bases of the junction unmatched. Multiplex touch-down PCR with TRB-A/B primers amplified rearranged V-D-J TRB sequences. TCRdb re-called the multiplex PCR reads with MiXCR, one entry per CDR3 protein. The table lists about 1,100 distinct CDR3 sequences, about 29% of them singletons. Peripheral blood genomic DNA, not sorted cells or RNA, was the template. This clonotype originated in a human donor with a solid tumor. The chain is built from TRBV6-5 and TRBJ2-3, with 8 bases aligning to TRBD1. The sequencing sample was made of blood. CDR3 DNA: TGTGCCAGCAGTATGGGACAGGGCACAGATACGCAGTATTTT. Translating it yields CASSMGQGTDTQYF.